This T cell receptor (beta chain) stems from a study of blood T cell repertoires in COVID-19. About the research overall: Researchers got acute and convalescent COVID-19 samples from the United States, Italy and Spain. Sample material is recorded as cDNA or gDNA derived from T cells, B-cell-depleted T cells, or PBMCs.

The CDR3 has 12 amino acids. The V gene's germline CDR1 is GTSNPN and CDR2 SVGIG (reference sequence). V lost 7 bases, J lost 9 bases, and 7 bases stayed unmatched. In the authors' workflow: Amplified reference gene primers provided the basis for estimating nucleated cell counts. Using immunoSEQ multiplex PCR, the repertoire was profiled, and TCRdb retains in-frame clones only, with some absent. V and J calls and clone size follow that table, whereas D and trimming were derived from the DNA. The data contain under 35,000 clones, approximately 80% of them seen just once; the ten biggest clones take up approximately 29%.

The chain employs TRBV30 and TRBJ2-1, with 9 nucleotides matching TRBD2. Sequencing was performed on peripheral blood. The TCR originated in a man of 80 years or more with acute or convalescent COVID-19. Here the CDR3 reads CALVGLAAEQFF. The CDR3 coding sequence is TGTGCCTTGGTGGGACTAGCTGCTGAGCAGTTCTTC.